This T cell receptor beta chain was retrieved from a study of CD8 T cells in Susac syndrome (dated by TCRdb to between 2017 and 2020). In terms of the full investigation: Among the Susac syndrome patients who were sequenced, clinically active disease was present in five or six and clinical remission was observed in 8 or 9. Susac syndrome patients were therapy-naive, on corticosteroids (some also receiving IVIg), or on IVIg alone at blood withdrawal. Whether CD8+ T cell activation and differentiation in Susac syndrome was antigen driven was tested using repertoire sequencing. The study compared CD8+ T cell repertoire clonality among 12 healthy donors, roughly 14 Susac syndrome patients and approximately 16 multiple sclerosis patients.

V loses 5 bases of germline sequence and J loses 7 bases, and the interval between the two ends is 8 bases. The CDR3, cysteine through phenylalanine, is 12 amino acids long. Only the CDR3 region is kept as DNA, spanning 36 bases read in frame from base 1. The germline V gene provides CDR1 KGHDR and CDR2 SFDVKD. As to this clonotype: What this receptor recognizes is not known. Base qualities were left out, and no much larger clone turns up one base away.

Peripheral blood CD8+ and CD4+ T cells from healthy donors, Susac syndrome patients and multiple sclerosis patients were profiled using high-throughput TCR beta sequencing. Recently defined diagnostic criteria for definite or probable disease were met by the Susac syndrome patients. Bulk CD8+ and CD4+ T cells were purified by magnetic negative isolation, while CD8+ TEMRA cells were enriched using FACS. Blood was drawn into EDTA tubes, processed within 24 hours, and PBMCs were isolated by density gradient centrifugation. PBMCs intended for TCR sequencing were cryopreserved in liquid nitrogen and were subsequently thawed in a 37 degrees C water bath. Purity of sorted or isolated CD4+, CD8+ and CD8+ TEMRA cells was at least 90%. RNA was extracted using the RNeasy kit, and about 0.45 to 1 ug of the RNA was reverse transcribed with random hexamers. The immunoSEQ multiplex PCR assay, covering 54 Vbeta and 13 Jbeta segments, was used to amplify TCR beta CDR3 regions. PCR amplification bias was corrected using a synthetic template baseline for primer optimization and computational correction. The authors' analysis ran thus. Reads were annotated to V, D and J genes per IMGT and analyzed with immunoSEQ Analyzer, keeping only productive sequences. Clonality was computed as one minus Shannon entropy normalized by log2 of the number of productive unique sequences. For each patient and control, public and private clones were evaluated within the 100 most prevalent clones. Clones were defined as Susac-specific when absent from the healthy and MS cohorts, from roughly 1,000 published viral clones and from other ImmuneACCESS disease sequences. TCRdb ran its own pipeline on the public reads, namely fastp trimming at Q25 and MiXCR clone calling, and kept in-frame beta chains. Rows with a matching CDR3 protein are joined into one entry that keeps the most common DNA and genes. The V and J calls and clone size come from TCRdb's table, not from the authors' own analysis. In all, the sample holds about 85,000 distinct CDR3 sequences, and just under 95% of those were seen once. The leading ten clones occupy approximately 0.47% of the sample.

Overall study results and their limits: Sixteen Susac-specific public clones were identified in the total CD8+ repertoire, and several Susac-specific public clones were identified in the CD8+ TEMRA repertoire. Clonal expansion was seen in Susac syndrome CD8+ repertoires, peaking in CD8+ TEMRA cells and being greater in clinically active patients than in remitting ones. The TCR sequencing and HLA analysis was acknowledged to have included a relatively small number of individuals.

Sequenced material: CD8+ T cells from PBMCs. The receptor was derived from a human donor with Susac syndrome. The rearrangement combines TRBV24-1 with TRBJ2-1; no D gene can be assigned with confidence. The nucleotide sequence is TGTGCCACCAGTGTTTCGTATAATGAGCAGTTCTTC. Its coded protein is CATSVSYNEQFF.